There are many counts of the clone carrying this TCR beta chain. Its antigen is currently unknown. The sample belongs to a study of early T cells in non-severe SARS-CoV-2 infection. Study in general: From unsorted whole blood, bulk RNA was sequenced, and the chains remained unpaired.

Findings and limits, study-wide: The VDJdb matching leaned toward anti-spike CD8 responses and overlooked private and CD4 specificities.

CDR1 and CDR2 from the germline V gene are GTSNPN and SVGIG (reference sequence). V was shortened by 5 bases and J by 7 bases, with 9 bases between the two germline ends. The CDR3 is 11 residues long. Researchers attached unique molecular identifiers to individual cDNA molecules. TCRdb redid the calling of the 5' RACE reads with MiXCR, one entry per CDR3 protein. The sample has approximately 28,000 distinct CDR3 sequences; approximately 6.4% are singletons. The sample was whole blood, taken at baseline. This sequence joins TRBV30 and TRBJ2-1; D may be TRBD1 or TRBD2 (5 bases each). The source of this sequence is an adult who was a healthcare worker with PCR-confirmed SARS-CoV-2 infection or an uninfected control (not recorded which). In DNA, the CDR3 is TGTGCCTGGCCGAGGGGTAATGAGCAGTTCTTC. Translation: CAWPRGNEQFF.